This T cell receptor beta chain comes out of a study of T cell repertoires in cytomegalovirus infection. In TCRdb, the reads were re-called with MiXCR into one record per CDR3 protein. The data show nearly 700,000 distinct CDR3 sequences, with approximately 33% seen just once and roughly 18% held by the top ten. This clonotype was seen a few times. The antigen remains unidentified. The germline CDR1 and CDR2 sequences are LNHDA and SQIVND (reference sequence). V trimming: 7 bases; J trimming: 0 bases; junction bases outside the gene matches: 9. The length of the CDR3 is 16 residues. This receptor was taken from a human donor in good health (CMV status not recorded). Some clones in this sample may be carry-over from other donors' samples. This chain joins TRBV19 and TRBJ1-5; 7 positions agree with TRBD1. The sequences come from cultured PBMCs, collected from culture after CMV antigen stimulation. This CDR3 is CASTVTGRYSNQPQHF. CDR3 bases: TGTGCCAGTACCGTGACAGGGAGATATAGCAATCAGCCCCAGCATTTT.